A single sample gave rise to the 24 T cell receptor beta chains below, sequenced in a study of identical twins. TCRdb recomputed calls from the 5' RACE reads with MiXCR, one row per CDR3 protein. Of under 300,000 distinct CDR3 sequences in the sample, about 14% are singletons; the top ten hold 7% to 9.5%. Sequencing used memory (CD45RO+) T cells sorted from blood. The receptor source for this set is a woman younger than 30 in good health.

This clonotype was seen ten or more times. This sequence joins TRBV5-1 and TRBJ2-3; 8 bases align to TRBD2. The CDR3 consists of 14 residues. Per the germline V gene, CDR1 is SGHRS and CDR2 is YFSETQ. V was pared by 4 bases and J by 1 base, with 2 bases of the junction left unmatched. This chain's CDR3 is CASSNSGGTDTQYF. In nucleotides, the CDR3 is TGCGCCAGCAGCAATAGCGGGGGCACAGATACGCAGTATTTT.

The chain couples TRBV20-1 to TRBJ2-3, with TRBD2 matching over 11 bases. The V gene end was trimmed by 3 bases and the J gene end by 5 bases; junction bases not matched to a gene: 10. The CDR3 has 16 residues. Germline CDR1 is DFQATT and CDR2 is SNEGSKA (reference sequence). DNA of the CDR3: TGCAGTGCTAGGCCCTTGACTAGCGGGGCTGGAGATACGCAGTATTTT. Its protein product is CSARPLTSGAGDTQYF.

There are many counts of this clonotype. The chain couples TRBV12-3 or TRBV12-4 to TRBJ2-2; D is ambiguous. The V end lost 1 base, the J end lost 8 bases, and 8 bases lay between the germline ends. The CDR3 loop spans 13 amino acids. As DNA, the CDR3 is TGTGCCAGCAGTTTAGGGCCTGGTGGGGAGCTGTTTTTT. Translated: CASSLGPGGELFF.

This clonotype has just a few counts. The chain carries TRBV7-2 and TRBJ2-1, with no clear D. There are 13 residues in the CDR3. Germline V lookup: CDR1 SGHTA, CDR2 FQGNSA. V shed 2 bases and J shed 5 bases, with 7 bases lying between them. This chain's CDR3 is CASSLMGHNEQFF. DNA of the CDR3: TGTGCCAGCAGCTTAATGGGTCACAATGAGCAGTTCTTC. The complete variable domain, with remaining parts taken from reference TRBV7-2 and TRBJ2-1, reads GAGVSQSPSNKVTEKGKDVELRCDPISGHTALYWYRQSLGQGLEFLIYFQGNSAPDKSGLPSDRFSAERTGGSVSTLTIQRTQQEDSAVYLCASSLMGHNEQFFGPGTRLTVL.

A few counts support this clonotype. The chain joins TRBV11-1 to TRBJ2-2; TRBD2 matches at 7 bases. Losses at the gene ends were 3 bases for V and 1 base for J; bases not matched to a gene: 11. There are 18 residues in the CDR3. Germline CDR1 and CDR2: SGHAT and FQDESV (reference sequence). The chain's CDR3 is CASSFPSGVGVNTGELFF. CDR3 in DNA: TGTGCCAGCAGCTTCCCCAGCGGGGTGGGCGTGAACACCGGGGAGCTGTTTTTT.

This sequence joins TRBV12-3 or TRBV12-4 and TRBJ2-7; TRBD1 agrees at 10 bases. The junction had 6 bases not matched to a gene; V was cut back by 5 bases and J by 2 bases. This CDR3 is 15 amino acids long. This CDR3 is CASSPQTGGAYEQYF. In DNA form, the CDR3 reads TGTGCCAGCAGTCCACAGACAGGGGGCGCCTACGAGCAGTACTTC.

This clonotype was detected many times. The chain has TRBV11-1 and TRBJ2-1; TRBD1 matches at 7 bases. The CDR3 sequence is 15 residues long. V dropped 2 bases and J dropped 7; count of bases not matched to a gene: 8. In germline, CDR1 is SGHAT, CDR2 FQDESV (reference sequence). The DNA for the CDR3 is TGTGCCAGCAGCTTATCACCGGCACAGGGGAATGAGCAGTTCTTC. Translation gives CASSLSPAQGNEQFF. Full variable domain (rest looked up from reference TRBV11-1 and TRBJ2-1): EAEVAQSPRYKITEKSQAVAFWCDPISGHATLYWYRQILGQGPELLVQFQDESVVDDSQLPKDRFSAERLKGVDSTLKIQPAELGDSAMYLCASSLSPAQGNEQFFGPGTRLTVL.

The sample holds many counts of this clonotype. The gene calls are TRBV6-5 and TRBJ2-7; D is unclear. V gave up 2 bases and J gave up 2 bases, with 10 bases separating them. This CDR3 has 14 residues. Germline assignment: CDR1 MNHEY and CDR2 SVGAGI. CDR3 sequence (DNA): TGTGCCAGCAGTTACCGTGACGGGCCCTACGAGCAGTACTTC. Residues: CASSYRDGPYEQYF.

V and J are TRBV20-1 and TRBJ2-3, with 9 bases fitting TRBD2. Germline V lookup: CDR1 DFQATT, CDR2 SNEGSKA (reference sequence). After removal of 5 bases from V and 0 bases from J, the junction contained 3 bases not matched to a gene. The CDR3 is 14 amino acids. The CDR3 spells CSAPGLASTDTQYF. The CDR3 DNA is TGCAGTGCTCCAGGACTAGCGAGCACAGATACGCAGTATTTT.

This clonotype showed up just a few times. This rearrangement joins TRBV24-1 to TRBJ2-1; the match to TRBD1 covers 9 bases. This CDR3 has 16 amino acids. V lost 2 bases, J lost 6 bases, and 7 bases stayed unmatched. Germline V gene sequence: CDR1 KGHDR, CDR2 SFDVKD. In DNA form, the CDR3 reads TGTGCCACCAGTGATTCCGGGACAGGGTCGTTCAATGAGCAGTTCTTC. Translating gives CATSDSGTGSFNEQFF.

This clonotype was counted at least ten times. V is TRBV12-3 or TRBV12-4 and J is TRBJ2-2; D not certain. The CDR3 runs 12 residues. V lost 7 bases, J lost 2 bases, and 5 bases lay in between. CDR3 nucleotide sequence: TGTGCCAGCACCTACAACACCGGGGAGCTGTTTTTT. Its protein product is CASTYNTGELFF.

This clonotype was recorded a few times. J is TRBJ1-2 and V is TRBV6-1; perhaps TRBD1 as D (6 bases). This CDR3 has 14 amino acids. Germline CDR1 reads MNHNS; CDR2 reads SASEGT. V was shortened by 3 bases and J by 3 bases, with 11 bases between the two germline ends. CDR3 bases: TGTGCCAGCAGTGAGGCTCAGGGGCACTATGGCTACACCTTC. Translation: CASSEAQGHYGYTF.

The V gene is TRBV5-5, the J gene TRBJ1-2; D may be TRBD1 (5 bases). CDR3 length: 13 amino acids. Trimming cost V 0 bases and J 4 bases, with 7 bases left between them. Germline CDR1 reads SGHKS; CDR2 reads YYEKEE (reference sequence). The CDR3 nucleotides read TGTGCCAGCAGCTTGGTGGGACGCTATGGCTACACCTTC. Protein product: CASSLVGRYGYTF.

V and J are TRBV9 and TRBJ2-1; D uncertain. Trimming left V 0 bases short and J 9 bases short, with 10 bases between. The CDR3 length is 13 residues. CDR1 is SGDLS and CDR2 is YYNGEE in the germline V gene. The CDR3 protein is CASSVEPNVEQFF. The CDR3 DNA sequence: TGTGCCAGCAGCGTAGAGCCTAACGTTGAGCAGTTCTTC.

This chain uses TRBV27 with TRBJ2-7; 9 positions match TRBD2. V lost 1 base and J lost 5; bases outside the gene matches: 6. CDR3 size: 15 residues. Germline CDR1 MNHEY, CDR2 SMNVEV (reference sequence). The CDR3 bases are TGTGCCAGCAGTTTATATAGCGGGAGTACCCACGAGCAGTACTTC. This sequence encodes CASSLYSGSTHEQYF.

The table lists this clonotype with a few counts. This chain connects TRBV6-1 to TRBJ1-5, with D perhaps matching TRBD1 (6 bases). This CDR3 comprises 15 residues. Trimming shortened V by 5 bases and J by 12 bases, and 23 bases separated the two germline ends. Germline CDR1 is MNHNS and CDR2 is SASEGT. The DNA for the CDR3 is TGTGCCAGCAGTCGAGCAGGGGCCCCCCAATGGAGCCAGCATTTT. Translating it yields CASSRAGAPQWSQHF.

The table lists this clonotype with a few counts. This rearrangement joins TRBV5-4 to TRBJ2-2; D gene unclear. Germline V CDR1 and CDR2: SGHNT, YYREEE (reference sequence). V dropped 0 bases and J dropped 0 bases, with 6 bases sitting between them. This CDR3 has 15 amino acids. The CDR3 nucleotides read TGTGCCAGCAGCTTGGGAGATGCGAACACCGGGGAGCTGTTTTTT. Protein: CASSLGDANTGELFF.

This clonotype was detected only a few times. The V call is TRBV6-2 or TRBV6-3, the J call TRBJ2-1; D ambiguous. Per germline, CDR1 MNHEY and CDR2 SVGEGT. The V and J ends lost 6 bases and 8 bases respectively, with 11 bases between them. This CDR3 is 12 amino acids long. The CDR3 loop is CASSPFGHEQFF. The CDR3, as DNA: TGTGCCAGCAGCCCCTTCGGACATGAGCAGTTCTTC.

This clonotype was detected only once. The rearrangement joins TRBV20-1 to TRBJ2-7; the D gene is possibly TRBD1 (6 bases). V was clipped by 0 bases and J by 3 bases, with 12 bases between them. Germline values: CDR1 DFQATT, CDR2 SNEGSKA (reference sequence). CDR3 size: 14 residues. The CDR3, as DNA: TGCAGTGCTAGAGATACGGACAGAAGCTACGAGCAGTACTTC. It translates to CSARDTDRSYEQYF.

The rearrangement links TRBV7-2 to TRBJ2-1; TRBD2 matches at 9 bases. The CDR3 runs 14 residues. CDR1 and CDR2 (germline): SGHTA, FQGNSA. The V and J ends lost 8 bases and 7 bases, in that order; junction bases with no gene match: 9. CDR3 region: CASLEEAGGNEQFF. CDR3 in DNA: TGTGCCAGCCTGGAGGAGGCGGGGGGGAATGAGCAGTTCTTC.

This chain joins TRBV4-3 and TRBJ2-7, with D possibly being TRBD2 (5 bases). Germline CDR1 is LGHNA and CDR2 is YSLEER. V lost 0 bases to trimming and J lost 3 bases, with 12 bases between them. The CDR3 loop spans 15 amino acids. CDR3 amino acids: CASSQELAGFYEQYF. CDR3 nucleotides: TGCGCCAGCAGCCAAGAGCTCGCGGGCTTCTACGAGCAGTACTTC.

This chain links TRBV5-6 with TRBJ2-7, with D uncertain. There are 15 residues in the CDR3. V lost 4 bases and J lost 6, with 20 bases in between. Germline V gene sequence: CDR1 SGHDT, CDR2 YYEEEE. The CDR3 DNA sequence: TGTGCCAGCAGCGCTAAACGGGTGGAGCTCGGCGAGCAGTACTTC. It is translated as CASSAKRVELGEQYF.

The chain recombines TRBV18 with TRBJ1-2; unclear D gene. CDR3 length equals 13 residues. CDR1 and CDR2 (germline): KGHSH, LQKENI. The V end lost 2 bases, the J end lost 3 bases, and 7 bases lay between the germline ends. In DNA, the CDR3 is TGTGCCAGCTCACCAAAGGCAGACTATGGCTACACCTTC. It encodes CASSPKADYGYTF.

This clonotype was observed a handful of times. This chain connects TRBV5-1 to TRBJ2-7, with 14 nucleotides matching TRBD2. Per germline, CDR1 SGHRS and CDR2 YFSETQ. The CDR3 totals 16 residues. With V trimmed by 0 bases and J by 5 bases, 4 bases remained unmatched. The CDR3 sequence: CASSLEGLAGADEQYF. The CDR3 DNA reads TGCGCCAGCAGCTTGGAGGGACTAGCGGGAGCGGACGAGCAGTACTTC.